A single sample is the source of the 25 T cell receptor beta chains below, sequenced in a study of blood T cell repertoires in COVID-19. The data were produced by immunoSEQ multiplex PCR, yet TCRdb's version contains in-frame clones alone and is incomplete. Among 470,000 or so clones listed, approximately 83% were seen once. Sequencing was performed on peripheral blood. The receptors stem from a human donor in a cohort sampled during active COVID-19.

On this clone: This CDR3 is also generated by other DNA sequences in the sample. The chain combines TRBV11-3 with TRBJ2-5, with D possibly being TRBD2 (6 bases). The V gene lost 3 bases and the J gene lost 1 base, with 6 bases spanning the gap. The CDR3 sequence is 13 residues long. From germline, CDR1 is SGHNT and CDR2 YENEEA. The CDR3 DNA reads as TGTGCCAGCAGCTTGCGGGGCCAAGAGACCCAGTACTTC. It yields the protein CASSLRGQETQYF.

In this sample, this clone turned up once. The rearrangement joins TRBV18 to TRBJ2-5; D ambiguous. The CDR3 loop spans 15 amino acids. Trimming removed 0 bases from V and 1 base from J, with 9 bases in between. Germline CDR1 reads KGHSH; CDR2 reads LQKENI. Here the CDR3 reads CASSPPLTLQETQYF. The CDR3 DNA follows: TGTGCCAGCTCACCACCGTTGACTCTCCAAGAGACCCAGTACTTC.

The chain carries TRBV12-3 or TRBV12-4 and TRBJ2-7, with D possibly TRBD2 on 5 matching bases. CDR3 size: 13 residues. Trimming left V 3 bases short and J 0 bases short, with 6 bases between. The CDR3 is CASSFAGSYEQYF. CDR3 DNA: TGTGCCAGCAGTTTTGCGGGCTCCTACGAGCAGTACTTC.

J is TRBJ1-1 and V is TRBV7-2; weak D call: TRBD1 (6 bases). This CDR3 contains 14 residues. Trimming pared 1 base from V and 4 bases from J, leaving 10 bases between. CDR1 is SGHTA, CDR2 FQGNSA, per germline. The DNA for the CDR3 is TGTGCCAGCAGCTTAGGGGGGGGGCCCACTGAAGCTTTCTTT. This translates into CASSLGGGPTEAFF.

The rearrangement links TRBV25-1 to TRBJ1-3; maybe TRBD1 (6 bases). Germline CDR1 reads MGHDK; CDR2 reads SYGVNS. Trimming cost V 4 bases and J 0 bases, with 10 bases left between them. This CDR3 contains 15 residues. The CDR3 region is CASSGGTNSGNTIYF. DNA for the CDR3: TGTGCCAGCAGTGGGGGGACAAACTCTGGAAACACCATATATTTT.

DNA for the CDR3: TGTGCCAGCAGCCAAGATTTAGCGGGAGCGCTGGTTTACGAGCAGTACTTC. Protein: CASSQDLAGALVYEQYF. This chain joins TRBV3-1 (or the pseudogene TRBV3-2) and TRBJ2-7; 9 bases match TRBD2. The J segment lost 4 bases and the V segment lost 0 bases, leaving 10 bases of the junction unmatched. Germline V gene data show CDR1 as LGHDT and CDR2 as YNNKEL (reference sequence). This CDR3 has 17 amino acids.

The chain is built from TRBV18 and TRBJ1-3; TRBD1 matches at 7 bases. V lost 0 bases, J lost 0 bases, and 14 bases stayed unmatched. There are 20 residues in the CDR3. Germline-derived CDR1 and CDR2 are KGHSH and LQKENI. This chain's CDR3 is CASSPPPRTGYYISGNTIYF. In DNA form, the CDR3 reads TGTGCCAGCTCACCACCCCCCCGGACAGGATACTACATCTCTGGAAACACCATATATTTT.

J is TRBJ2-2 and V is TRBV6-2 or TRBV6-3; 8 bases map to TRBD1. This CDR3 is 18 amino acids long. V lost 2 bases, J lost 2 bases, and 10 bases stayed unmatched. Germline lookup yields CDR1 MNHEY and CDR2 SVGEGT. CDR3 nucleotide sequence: TGTGCCAGCAGTTACACCCCCACAGGGGGTTTTAACACCGGGGAGCTGTTTTTT. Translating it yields CASSYTPTGGFNTGELFF.

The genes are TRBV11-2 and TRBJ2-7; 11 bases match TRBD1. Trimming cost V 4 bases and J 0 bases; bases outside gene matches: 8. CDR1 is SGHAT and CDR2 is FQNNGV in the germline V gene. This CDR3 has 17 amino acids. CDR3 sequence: CASSYSTGTGGSYEQYF. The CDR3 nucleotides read TGTGCCAGCAGCTACTCTACCGGGACAGGGGGCTCCTACGAGCAGTACTTC.

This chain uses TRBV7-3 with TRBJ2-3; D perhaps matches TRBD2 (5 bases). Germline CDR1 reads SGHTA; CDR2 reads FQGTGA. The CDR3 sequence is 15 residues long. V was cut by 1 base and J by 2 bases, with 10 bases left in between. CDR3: CASSLNPTITDTQYF. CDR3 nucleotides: TGTGCCAGCAGCTTAAATCCGACTATCACAGATACGCAGTATTTT.

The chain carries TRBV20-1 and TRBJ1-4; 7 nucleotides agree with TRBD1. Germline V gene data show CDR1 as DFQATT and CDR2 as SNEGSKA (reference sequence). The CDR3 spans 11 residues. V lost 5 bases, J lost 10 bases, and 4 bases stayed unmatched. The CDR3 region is CSAVRTGKLFF. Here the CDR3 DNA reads TGCAGTGCTGTCAGGACAGGAAAACTGTTTTTT.

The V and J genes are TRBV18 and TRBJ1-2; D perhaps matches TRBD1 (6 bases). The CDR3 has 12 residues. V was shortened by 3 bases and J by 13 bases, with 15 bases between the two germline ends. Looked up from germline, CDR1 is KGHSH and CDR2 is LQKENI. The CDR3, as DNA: TGTGCCAGCTCACCGACGGACAGCTATAGCACCTTC. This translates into CASSPTDSYSTF.

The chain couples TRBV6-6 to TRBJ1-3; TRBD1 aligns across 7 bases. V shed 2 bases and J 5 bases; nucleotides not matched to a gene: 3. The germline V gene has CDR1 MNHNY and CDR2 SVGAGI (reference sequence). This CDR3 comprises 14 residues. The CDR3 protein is CASSYRDSRNTIYF. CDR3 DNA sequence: TGTGCCAGCAGTTACAGGGACAGCCGAAACACCATATATTTT.

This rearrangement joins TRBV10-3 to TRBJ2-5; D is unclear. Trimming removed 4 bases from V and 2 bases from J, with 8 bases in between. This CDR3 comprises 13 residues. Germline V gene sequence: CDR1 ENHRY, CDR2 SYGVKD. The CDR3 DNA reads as TGTGCCATCAGTGGGAACAGACAAGAGACCCAGTACTTC. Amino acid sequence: CAISGNRQETQYF.

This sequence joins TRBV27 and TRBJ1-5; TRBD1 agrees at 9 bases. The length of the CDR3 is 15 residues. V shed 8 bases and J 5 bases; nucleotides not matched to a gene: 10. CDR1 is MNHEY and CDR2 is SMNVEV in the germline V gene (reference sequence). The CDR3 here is CASFLSGQGYQPQHF. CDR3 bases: TGTGCCAGCTTCCTCTCGGGACAGGGTTATCAGCCCCAGCATTTT.

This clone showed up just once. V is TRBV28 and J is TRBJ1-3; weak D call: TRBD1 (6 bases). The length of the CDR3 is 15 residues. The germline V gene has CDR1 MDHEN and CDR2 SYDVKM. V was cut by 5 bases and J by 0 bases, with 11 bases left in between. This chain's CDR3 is CASSPGTLSGNTIYF. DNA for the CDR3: TGTGCCAGCAGTCCTGGGACACTCTCTGGAAACACCATATATTTT.

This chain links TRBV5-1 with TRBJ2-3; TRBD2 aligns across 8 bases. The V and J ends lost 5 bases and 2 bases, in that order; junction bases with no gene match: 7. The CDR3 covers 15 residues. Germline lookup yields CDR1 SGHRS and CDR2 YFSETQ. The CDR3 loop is CASRGAGAPTDTQYF. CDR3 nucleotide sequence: TGCGCCAGCAGGGGAGCGGGAGCCCCCACAGATACGCAGTATTTT.

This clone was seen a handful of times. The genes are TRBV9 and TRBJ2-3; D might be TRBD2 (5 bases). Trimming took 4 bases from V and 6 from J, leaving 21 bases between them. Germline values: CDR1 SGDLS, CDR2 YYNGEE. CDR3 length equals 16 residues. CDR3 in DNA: TGTGCCAGCAGCCCGCTCGGGCTAGCTTCTGGGGATACGCAGTATTTT. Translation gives CASSPLGLASGDTQYF.

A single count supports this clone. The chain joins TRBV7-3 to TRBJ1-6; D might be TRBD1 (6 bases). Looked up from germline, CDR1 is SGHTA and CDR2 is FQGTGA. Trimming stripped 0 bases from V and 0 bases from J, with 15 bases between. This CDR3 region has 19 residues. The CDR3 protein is CASSLTGLGANSYNSPLHF. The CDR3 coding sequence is TGTGCCAGCAGCTTAACAGGGTTGGGGGCTAACTCCTATAATTCACCCCTCCACTTT.

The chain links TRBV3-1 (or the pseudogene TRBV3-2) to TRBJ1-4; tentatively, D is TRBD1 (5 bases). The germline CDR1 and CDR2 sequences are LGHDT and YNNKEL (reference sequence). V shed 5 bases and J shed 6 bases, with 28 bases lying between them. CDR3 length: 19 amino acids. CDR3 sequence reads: CASSDSLPGVGAPYEKLFF. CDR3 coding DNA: TGTGCCAGCAGCGATTCCCTCCCGGGGGTTGGGGCTCCCTATGAAAAACTGTTTTTT.

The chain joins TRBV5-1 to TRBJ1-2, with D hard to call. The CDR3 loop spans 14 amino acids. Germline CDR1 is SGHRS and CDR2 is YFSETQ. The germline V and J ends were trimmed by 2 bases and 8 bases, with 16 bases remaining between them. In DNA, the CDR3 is TGCGCCAGCAGCTTAGGTGCAGGTCGAGAGGGCTACACCTTC. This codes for CASSLGAGREGYTF.

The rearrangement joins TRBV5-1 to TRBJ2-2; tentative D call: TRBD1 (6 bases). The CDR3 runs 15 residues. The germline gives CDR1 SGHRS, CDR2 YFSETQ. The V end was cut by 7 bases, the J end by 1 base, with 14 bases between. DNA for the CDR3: TGCGCCAGCCGAGTTGGGGGCGTGAACACCGGGGAGCTGTTTTTT. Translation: CASRVGGVNTGELFF. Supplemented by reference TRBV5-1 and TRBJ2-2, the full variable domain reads KAGVTQTPRYLIKTRGQQVTLSCSPISGHRSVSWYQQTPGQGLQFLFEYFSETQRNKGNFPGRFSGRQFSNSRSEMNVSTLELGDSALYLCASRVGGVNTGELFFGEGSRLTVL.

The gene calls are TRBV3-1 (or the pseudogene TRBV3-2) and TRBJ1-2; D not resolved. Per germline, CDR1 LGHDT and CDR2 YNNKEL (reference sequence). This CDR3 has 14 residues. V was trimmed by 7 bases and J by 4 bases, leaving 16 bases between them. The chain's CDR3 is CASTPSEISYGYTF. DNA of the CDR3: TGTGCCAGCACGCCTTCCGAGATTTCCTATGGCTACACCTTC.

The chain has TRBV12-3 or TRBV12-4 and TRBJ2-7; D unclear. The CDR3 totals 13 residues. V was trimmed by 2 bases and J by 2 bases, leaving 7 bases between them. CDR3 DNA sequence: TGTGCCAGCAGTTTATTCTTCGCCTACGAGCAGTACTTC. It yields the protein CASSLFFAYEQYF.

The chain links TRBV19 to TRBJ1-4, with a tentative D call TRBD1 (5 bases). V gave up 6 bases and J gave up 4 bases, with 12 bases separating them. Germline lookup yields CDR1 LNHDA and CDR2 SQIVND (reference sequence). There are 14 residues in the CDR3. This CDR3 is CASSQGVNNEKLFF. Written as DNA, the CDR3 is TGTGCCAGTAGCCAAGGGGTCAATAATGAAAAACTGTTTTTT.